Shown below are 14 T cell receptor beta chains from a single sample sequenced in a study of T cells in tuberculosis. The time point was: new active TB diagnosis, blood taken before or within 7 days of starting treatment. Method: immunoSEQ multiplex PCR; TCRdb's copy keeps in-frame clones and lacks some. This table has about 34,000 clones, 93% appearing once. The sequencing used PBMCs, collected at tuberculosis diagnosis. The origin of the receptors is an adult with tuberculosis.

The J gene is TRBJ2-1, the V gene TRBV4-1; maybe TRBD1 (5 bases). The V end was cut by 4 bases, the J end by 6 bases, with 16 bases between. From germline, CDR1 is MGHRA and CDR2 YSYEKL. CDR3 length: 15 amino acids. This CDR3 is CASSPRAGSSNEQFF. As DNA, the CDR3 is TGCGCCAGCAGCCCCCGGGCAGGGTCGAGCAATGAGCAGTTCTTC.

The rearrangement links TRBV6-1 to TRBJ2-4, with a tentative D call TRBD1 (5 bases). This CDR3 comprises 14 residues. V was shortened by 6 bases and J by 2 bases, with 11 bases between the two germline ends. Germline V gives CDR1 MNHNS, CDR2 SASEGT. The DNA for the CDR3 is TGTGCCAGCAGAGAGGACATCTCCAAAAACATTCAGTACTTC. Its protein is CASREDISKNIQYF.

The chain carries TRBV30 and TRBJ1-2, with 8 positions matching TRBD1. CDR1 is GTSNPN, CDR2 SVGIG, per germline (reference sequence). This CDR3 spans 13 amino acids. Trimming took 2 bases from V and 2 from J; bases not matched to a gene: 1. CDR3 DNA sequence: TGTGCCTGGAGTTCAGGGGGCAACTATGGCTACACCTTC. Amino acid sequence: CAWSSGGNYGYTF.

V and J are TRBV10-2 and TRBJ2-7; 14 positions match TRBD2. This CDR3 spans 13 amino acids. Trimming at V came to 8 bases and at J to 5 bases, leaving 2 bases not matched to a gene. CDR1 is WSHSY, CDR2 SAAADI, per germline. CDR3 loop: CASGTSGSNEQYF. The DNA for the CDR3 is TGCGCCAGCGGGACTAGCGGGAGCAACGAGCAGTACTTC.

This clone was recorded only once. CDR3 loop: CASIKGSGGGNTIYF. The CDR3 DNA reads TGTGCCAGCATCAAAGGATCAGGGGGCGGAAACACCATATATTTT. J is TRBJ1-3 and V is TRBV6-6; the match to TRBD1 covers 8 bases. Germline V gene lookup returns CDR1 MNHNY and CDR2 SVGAGI (reference sequence). V lost 7 bases to trimming and J lost 4 bases; unmatched junction nucleotides: 9. The CDR3 spans 15 residues.

This rearrangement joins TRBV11-2 to TRBJ2-7; D not resolved. This CDR3 is built from 15 residues. V was shortened by 0 bases and J by 0 bases, with 9 bases between the two germline ends. CDR1 and CDR2 (germline): SGHAT, FQNNGV. CDR3 loop: CASSLDRRISYEQYF. The DNA for the CDR3 is TGTGCCAGCAGCTTAGATCGGAGAATCTCCTACGAGCAGTACTTC. Full variable domain (remainder filled in from reference TRBV11-2 and TRBJ2-7): EAGVAQSPRYKIIEKRQSVAFWCNPISGHATLYWYQQILGQGPKLLIQFQNNGVVDDSQLPKDRFSAERLKGVDSTLKIQPAKLEDSAVYLCASSLDRRISYEQYFGPGTRLTVT.

The chain couples TRBV15 to TRBJ1-2, with D uncertain. The V end lost 0 bases, the J end lost 8 bases, and 13 bases lay between the germline ends. The length of the CDR3 is 14 residues. CDR1 LNHNV and CDR2 YYDKDF come from the germline V gene (reference sequence). The CDR3 DNA follows: TGTGCCACCAGCAGAGATCCTACAGCTGACGGCTACACCTTC. It is translated as CATSRDPTADGYTF. The full variable domain, its missing parts supplied by reference TRBV15 and TRBJ1-2, is DAMVIQNPRYQVTQFGKPVTLSCSQTLNHNVMYWYQQKSSQAPKLLFHYYDKDFNNEADTPDNFQSRRPNTSFCFLDIRSPGLGDTAMYLCATSRDPTADGYTFGSGTRLTVV.

The J gene is TRBJ2-7, the V gene TRBV5-1; D is possibly TRBD1 (6 bases). The CDR3 runs to 15 residues. Germline values: CDR1 SGHRS, CDR2 YFSETQ. V gave up 0 bases and J gave up 3 bases, with 13 bases separating them. The CDR3 region has the DNA TGCGCCAGCAGCTTGGACTGGGGGCGGATCTACGAGCAGTACTTC. It yields the protein CASSLDWGRIYEQYF.

The rearrangement links TRBV4-2 to TRBJ2-3; 8 bases match TRBD2. With V trimmed by 0 bases and J by 0 bases, 11 bases remained unmatched. There are 19 residues in the CDR3. Germline CDR1 LGHNA, CDR2 YNFKEQ. CDR3 sequence: CASSQESGTGLASTDTQYF. Written as DNA, the CDR3 is TGTGCCAGCAGCCAAGAATCAGGTACCGGACTAGCTAGCACAGATACGCAGTATTTT.

The V gene is TRBV10-3, the J gene TRBJ2-6; D may be TRBD2 (6 bases). Trimming removed 0 bases at V and 0 bases at J, with 21 bases between. CDR1 and CDR2 from the germline V gene are ENHRY and SYGVKD. The length of the CDR3 is 21 residues. CDR3 nucleotides: TGTGCCATCAGTGAGTCCCTGGGACTTACCCACCCCCCCTCTGGGGCCAACGTCCTGACTTTC. It encodes CAISESLGLTHPPSGANVLTF.

A single count supports this clone. The chain combines TRBV7-3 with TRBJ2-1, with TRBD2 identical over 11 bases. The CDR3 loop spans 15 amino acids. V lost 4 bases to trimming and J lost 10 bases; unmatched junction nucleotides: 9. Germline CDR1 reads SGHTA; CDR2 reads FQGTGA. The DNA for the CDR3 is TGTGCCAGCAGCTCGATAGCGGGAGGGCAGGGAGAGCAGTTCTTC. It encodes CASSSIAGGQGEQFF.

This clone was detected once. The rearrangement uses TRBV11-3 and TRBJ2-2; 11 nucleotides match TRBD2. Germline loops: CDR1 SGHNT, CDR2 YENEEA. Trimming removed 3 bases from V and 7 bases from J; junction bases left unmatched: 7. The CDR3 totals 16 residues. The CDR3 DNA reads as TGTGCCAGCAGCTTCGGGGGACTAGCGGAAGGCGGGGAGCTGTTTTTT. Protein: CASSFGGLAEGGELFF. The whole variable domain, filled in from reference TRBV11-3 and TRBJ2-2, reads EAGVVQSPRYKIIEKKQPVAFWCNPISGHNTLYWYLQNLGQGPELLIRYENEEAVDDSQLPKDRFSAERLKGVDSTLKIQPAELGDSAVYLCASSFGGLAEGGELFFGEGSRLTVL.

This clone was recorded only once. This sequence joins TRBV5-4 and TRBJ2-5, with 7 bases matching TRBD1. In germline, CDR1 is SGHNT, CDR2 YYREEE (reference sequence). The CDR3 is 15 amino acids. The V segment lost 3 bases and the J segment 1 base; nucleotides outside the gene matches: 6. CDR3 sequence (DNA): TGTGCCAGCAGCTCAGGGGACAGTATCCAAGAGACCCAGTACTTC. Translated, it gives CASSSGDSIQETQYF.

This clone was recorded a few times. The chain carries TRBV5-1 and TRBJ1-2; the D gene is possibly TRBD1 (5 bases). The germline CDR1 and CDR2 sequences are SGHRS and YFSETQ. V lost 1 base and J lost 2, with 12 bases in between. The CDR3 extends over 15 amino acids. The CDR3, as DNA: TGCGCCAGCAGCTTGCAGGGAATGGAGAACTATGGCTACACCTTC. Amino acids: CASSLQGMENYGYTF.